The source of this T cell receptor (beta chain) is a study of T cell responses to AZD1222 COVID-19 vaccine. Clones were sequenced by immunoSEQ multiplex PCR, and TCRdb holds only the in-frame ones, with some missing. The sample lists 90,000 to 100,000 clones, less than 85% occurring once. To note about this clone: Its specificity is not known.

Broader study findings: Possibly, clonal diversity was underestimated; donors were largely white British and included more females.

With V trimmed by 5 bases and J by 10 bases, 2 bases remained unmatched. The CDR3 consists of 14 residues. The germline gives CDR1 SGHTA, CDR2 FQGTGA. The rearrangement links TRBV7-3 to TRBJ2-1, with 16 bases lining up with TRBD2. This TCR came from an adult who received the AZD1222 COVID-19 vaccine. This specimen was peripheral blood, taken 28 days after the second AZD1222 dose. The CDR3 coding sequence is TGTGCCAGCAGCACGGGACTAGCGGGAGGGGAGCAGTTCTTC. This sequence encodes CASSTGLAGGEQFF.